The 14 T cell receptor beta chains in this list originate from one sample, sequenced in a study of shared clonotypes between healthy human individuals. Here immunoSEQ multiplex PCR was the method, and the copy in TCRdb shows in-frame clones only, minus some. The repertoire holds millions of clones, with less than 95% as singletons. Terminally differentiated effector memory CD45RA+ cells were excluded by CCR7 positive selection of CD45RO-negative cells. What was sequenced was naive CD8+ T cells sorted from blood. The source of these receptors is a man aged 18 to 29 in good health.

Remarks on this clone: Other DNA sequences in the same sample also yield this CDR3. The rearrangement joins TRBV9 to TRBJ2-7, with 8 nucleotides matching TRBD1. This CDR3 has 14 amino acids. With V trimmed by 2 bases and J by 5 bases, 6 bases remained unmatched. Looked up from germline, CDR1 is SGDLS and CDR2 is YYNGEE. The CDR3 loop is CASSVGTGGDEQYF. For the CDR3, the DNA is TGTGCCAGCAGCGTGGGCACAGGGGGTGACGAGCAGTACTTC.

V is TRBV7-6 and J is TRBJ2-3; D may be TRBD2 (6 bases). Germline CDR1 SGHVS, CDR2 FNYEAQ. The CDR3 extends over 15 amino acids. Trimming removed 3 bases from V and 0 bases from J, with 10 bases in between. CDR3 sequence reads: CASSFSGLSTDTQYF. The CDR3 nucleotides are TGTGCCAGCAGCTTCTCGGGACTCAGCACAGATACGCAGTATTTT.

This clone is a singleton in its sample. This chain connects TRBV4-3 to TRBJ2-2; unclear D gene. V lost 0 bases to trimming and J lost 0 bases, with 8 bases between them. CDR3 length: 16 residues. The germline CDR1 and CDR2 sequences are LGHNA and YSLEER. The CDR3: CASSQERAPNTGELFF. The CDR3 DNA reads TGCGCCAGCAGCCAAGAACGGGCCCCGAACACCGGGGAGCTGTTTTTT.

The chain has TRBV27 and TRBJ2-7; tentatively, D is TRBD2 (5 bases). Germline-derived CDR1 and CDR2 are MNHEY and SMNVEV (reference sequence). V lost 10 bases, J lost 3 bases, and 19 bases lay in between. The CDR3 extends over 14 amino acids. The CDR3, as DNA: TGTGCCACCCGGGGTTTGGCCCTGGGCTACGAGCAGTACTTC. Protein: CATRGLALGYEQYF.

The V and J genes are TRBV6-5 and TRBJ2-7, with 9 bases aligning to TRBD2. Germline trimming cut 5 bases from V and 4 bases from J; bases unmatched to any gene: 6. In germline, CDR1 is MNHEY, CDR2 SVGAGI. The CDR3 is 14 residues long. CDR3 sequence: CASSASGLAYEQYF. CDR3 DNA: TGTGCCAGCAGTGCCTCGGGACTAGCTTACGAGCAGTACTTC.

V gene TRBV13 combines with J gene TRBJ1-3; 8 bases match TRBD1. V was pared by 2 bases and J by 1 base, with 10 bases of the junction left unmatched. The CDR3 sequence is 18 residues long. CDR1 and CDR2 (germline): PRHDT, FYEKMQ (reference sequence). The CDR3 spells CASSLSQGGRSSGNTIYF. The CDR3, as DNA: TGTGCCAGCAGCTTATCACAGGGGGGTAGATCTTCTGGAAACACCATATATTTT.

This clone has only one observation. One junction end disagrees with the germline gene, perhaps due to a read error. The chain combines TRBV7-7 with TRBJ1-3, with D perhaps TRBD1 (6 bases). The CDR3 spans 15 residues. CDR1 and CDR2 (germline): SSHAT, FNYEAQ (reference sequence). This CDR3 reads CASSLQGDAGNTIYF. CDR3 DNA: TGTGCTAGCAGCTTACAGGGTGACGCTGGAAACACCATATATTTT.

Comment on this clone: The same CDR3 can be traced to other DNA sequences in this sample. J is TRBJ2-7 and V is TRBV7-9; no reliable D call. The CDR3 runs 11 residues. Germline-derived CDR1 and CDR2 are SEHNR and FQNEAQ (reference sequence). V dropped 4 bases and J dropped 7 bases, with 8 bases sitting between them. CDR3 bases: TGTGCCAGCAGCTCCGCATGGGAGCAGTACTTC. Amino acid sequence: CASSSAWEQYF.

Comments on this clone: The sample carries other DNA sequences with the same CDR3. The chain employs TRBV9 and TRBJ2-7; tentative D call: TRBD2 (5 bases). V lost 0 bases to trimming and J lost 0 bases, with 7 bases between them. Germline V CDR1 and CDR2: SGDLS, YYNGEE. There are 14 residues in the CDR3. This chain's CDR3 is CASSVGGISYEQYF. The DNA for the CDR3 is TGTGCCAGCAGCGTAGGAGGGATCTCCTACGAGCAGTACTTC.

The chain recombines TRBV4-1 with TRBJ2-1; 7 bases line up with TRBD2. Trimming removed 0 bases from V and 4 bases from J; junction bases left unmatched: 9. The germline CDR1 and CDR2 sequences are MGHRA and YSYEKL. The CDR3 length is 17 residues. The CDR3 spells CASSQEGTGGTYNEQFF. The CDR3 DNA follows: TGCGCCAGCAGCCAAGAAGGGACGGGAGGTACTTACAATGAGCAGTTCTTC.

The chain couples TRBV5-1 to TRBJ2-5; weak D call: TRBD1 (5 bases). The CDR3 has 14 amino acids. V was pared by 0 bases and J by 0 bases, with 6 bases between. The V gene's germline CDR1 is SGHRS and CDR2 YFSETQ. CDR3 region: CASSLEGHQETQYF. Written as DNA, the CDR3 is TGCGCCAGCAGCTTGGAGGGGCACCAAGAGACCCAGTACTTC.

This rearrangement joins TRBV28 to TRBJ2-2, with 10 bases that match TRBD2. Germline-derived CDR1 and CDR2 are MDHEN and SYDVKM. V dropped 3 bases and J dropped 1; count of bases not matched to a gene: 11. This CDR3 contains 19 residues. CDR3 in amino acids: CASSFPLTSGELNTGELFF. For the CDR3, the DNA is TGTGCCAGCAGTTTTCCTCTAACTAGCGGGGAACTGAACACCGGGGAGCTGTTTTTT.

In the case of this clone: Additional DNA sequences in this sample encode the identical CDR3. The chain is built from TRBV9 and TRBJ2-7; unclear D gene. Trimming pared 0 bases from V and 0 bases from J, leaving 7 bases between. The CDR3 has 14 amino acids. The germline V gene has CDR1 SGDLS and CDR2 YYNGEE. CDR3 sequence reads: CASSVVGGSYEQYF. The DNA for the CDR3 is TGTGCCAGCAGCGTAGTCGGCGGCTCCTACGAGCAGTACTTC.

The rearrangement links TRBV19 to TRBJ2-1; 7 bases match TRBD2. CDR1 and CDR2 from the germline V gene are LNHDA and SQIVND (reference sequence). CDR3 length: 17 amino acids. The junction had 13 bases not matched to a gene; V was cut back by 5 bases and J by 3 bases. The CDR3 here is CASSPPLWTSLYNEQFF. The CDR3 nucleotides read TGTGCCAGTAGTCCTCCCCTCTGGACTAGTCTCTACAATGAGCAGTTCTTC.